Listed here are 27 T cell receptor beta chains from one sample, sequenced in a study of cytomegalovirus exposure and HLA in healthy donors. Amplification used 60 Vbeta primers and 13 Jbeta primers. Here immunoSEQ multiplex PCR was the method, and the copy in TCRdb shows in-frame clones only, minus some. The sample table sets out under 200,000 clones. The sequenced sample consisted of PBMCs. These receptors were collected from a man in his thirties or forties in good health and CMV-seronegative.

The chain couples TRBV5-1 to TRBJ2-6; 7 nucleotides agree with TRBD1. V shed 4 bases, J shed 0 bases, and the junction held 7 bases outside the gene matches. This CDR3 contains 17 residues. CDR1 is SGHRS, CDR2 YFSETQ, per germline. The CDR3 coding sequence is TGCGCCAGCAGCCCTCTGACAGGGAGCTCTGGGGCCAACGTCCTGACTTTC. Translated: CASSPLTGSSGANVLTF.

The genes are TRBV4-2 and TRBJ2-1; the D gene is possibly TRBD2 (6 bases). V was cut by 2 bases and J by 2 bases, with 10 bases left in between. CDR1 LGHNA and CDR2 YNFKEQ come from the germline V gene. The CDR3 totals 15 residues. This chain's CDR3 is CASSQIGGAYNEQFF. Here the CDR3 DNA reads TGTGCCAGCAGCCAAATCGGCGGGGCCTACAATGAGCAGTTCTTC.

The J gene is TRBJ2-1, the V gene TRBV5-4, with 11 nucleotides matching TRBD2. The V gene's germline CDR1 is SGHNT and CDR2 YYREEE (reference sequence). V lost 4 bases to trimming and J lost 3 bases; unmatched junction nucleotides: 3. The CDR3 has 15 amino acids. The CDR3 DNA is TGTGCCAGCAGCCCCGGGACTAGCGGCTACAATGAGCAGTTCTTC. Protein product: CASSPGTSGYNEQFF.

The gene calls are TRBV5-1 and TRBJ2-5; 8 bases align to TRBD1. Germline V gene sequence: CDR1 SGHRS, CDR2 YFSETQ. With V trimmed by 7 bases and J by 4 bases, 6 bases remained unmatched. The CDR3 runs 13 residues. The CDR3 here is CASGYRGSETQYF. The CDR3 DNA reads as TGCGCCAGCGGGTACAGGGGGTCAGAGACCCAGTACTTC.

The V and J genes are TRBV7-8 and TRBJ1-5; no reliable D call. CDR1 SGHVS and CDR2 FQNEAQ come from the germline V gene. V dropped 1 base and J dropped 2 bases, with 27 bases sitting between them. The CDR3 extends over 21 amino acids. In nucleotides, the CDR3 is TGTGCCAGCAGCTTAGATTTACGGTTTAACATCGACTTGGGAGGCAATCAGCCCCAGCATTTT. It codes for CASSLDLRFNIDLGGNQPQHF.

This chain links TRBV18 with TRBJ1-3; 8 positions agree with TRBD1. The germline V gene has CDR1 KGHSH and CDR2 LQKENI. The ends lost 3 bases at V and 4 bases at J; junction bases unmatched: 5. The CDR3 runs 15 residues. The DNA for the CDR3 is TGTGCCAGCTCACCTTCCCGGGACAGGGGAAACACCATATATTTT. Protein: CASSPSRDRGNTIYF.

CDR3 sequence (DNA): TGTGCCAGCAGGTCCCATGGACAGACCTACAATCAGCCCCAGCATTTT. Translating gives CASRSHGQTYNQPQHF. The V call is TRBV27, the J call TRBJ1-5; possible D gene TRBD1, 6 bases. Germline V gene sequence: CDR1 MNHEY, CDR2 SMNVEV (reference sequence). Between the trimmed V and J ends, which lost 6 bases and 3 bases, there was a span of 18 bases. The CDR3 is made up of 16 amino acids.

This chain uses TRBV7-9 with TRBJ2-1; 7 bases fit TRBD1. The CDR3 has 14 amino acids. CDR1 is SEHNR, CDR2 FQNEAQ, per germline (reference sequence). Unmatched junction bases numbered 5, after V lost 5 bases and J lost 4 bases. DNA for the CDR3: TGTGCCAGCAGCCTGGACAGGACATACAATGAGCAGTTCTTC. Encoded protein: CASSLDRTYNEQFF.

The V and J genes are TRBV5-1 and TRBJ2-7, with TRBD1 identical over 8 bases. Trimming cost V 2 bases and J 4 bases; bases outside gene matches: 8. From germline, CDR1 is SGHRS and CDR2 YFSETQ. The CDR3 contains 15 residues. This CDR3 reads CASSFDPDRAYEQYF. The CDR3 DNA is TGCGCCAGCAGCTTCGACCCGGACAGGGCGTACGAGCAGTACTTC.

Details on this clone: This sample also contains other DNA sequences that code for the same CDR3. The chain couples TRBV5-1 to TRBJ2-1, with 9 bases identical to TRBD1. Per the germline V gene, CDR1 is SGHRS and CDR2 is YFSETQ. V trimming: 2 bases; J trimming: 2 bases; junction bases outside the gene matches: 2. The CDR3 is 15 residues long. For the CDR3, the DNA is TGCGCCAGCAGCTTAGGGACAGGGCCCTACAATGAGCAGTTCTTC. Its translation is CASSLGTGPYNEQFF.

The chain couples TRBV2 to TRBJ1-5; unclear D gene. The CDR3 extends over 13 amino acids. V lost 1 base and J lost 6, with 7 bases in between. Per the germline V gene, CDR1 is SNHLY and CDR2 is FYNNEI. The CDR3 loop is CASSEEGGQPQHF. As DNA, the CDR3 is TGTGCCAGCAGTGAAGAGGGAGGTCAGCCCCAGCATTTT. Filled out from reference TRBV2 and TRBJ1-5, the complete variable domain reads EPEVTQTPSHQVTQMGQEVILRCVPISNHLYFYWYRQILGQKVEFLVSFYNNEISEKSEIFDDQFSVERPDGSNFTLKIRSTKLEDSAMYFCASSEEGGQPQHFGDGTRLSIL.

V and J are TRBV21-1 and TRBJ2-2; TRBD2 is the table's D call, not checked against the DNA. TRBV21-1 is a pseudogene segment. The CDR3 is 18 residues long. The CDR3 reads CASSKLEVGGRDTGELFF. CDR3 bases: TGTGCCAGCAGCAAATTAGAGGTCGGCGGGAGGGACACCGGGGAGCTGTTTTTT.

J is TRBJ2-1 and V is TRBV18; D is unclear. From germline, CDR1 is KGHSH and CDR2 LQKENI. V lost 3 bases and J 8 bases, leaving 5 bases between the germline ends. This CDR3 has 11 residues. Written as DNA, the CDR3 is TGTGCCAGCTCACCGGGCCATGAGCAGTTCTTC. Translating gives CASSPGHEQFF.

The rearrangement uses TRBV27 and TRBJ1-3; D is uncertain. The germline CDR1 and CDR2 sequences are MNHEY and SMNVEV (reference sequence). The length of the CDR3 is 14 residues. Between the trimmed V and J ends, which lost 2 bases and 0 bases, there was a span of 5 bases. Here the CDR3 DNA reads TGTGCCAGCAGTTTAGGAGTCTCTGGAAACACCATATATTTT. Protein sequence: CASSLGVSGNTIYF.

The CDR3 DNA is TGTGCCAGCATCCCAACAGGGATGAACACTGAAGCTTTCTTT. This translates into CASIPTGMNTEAFF. The chain joins TRBV7-9 to TRBJ1-1; D is perhaps TRBD1 (6 bases). The CDR3 is 14 amino acids. The V and J ends lost 7 bases and 0 bases respectively, with 12 bases between them. Germline V gives CDR1 SEHNR, CDR2 FQNEAQ (reference sequence).

The CDR3 DNA reads as TGTGCCAGCAGTGTTAGCGGGAGTAGGGATGAGCAGTTCTTC. This gives the protein CASSVSGSRDEQFF. This chain links TRBV2 with TRBJ2-1, with 9 bases lining up with TRBD2. CDR1 and CDR2 from the germline V gene are SNHLY and FYNNEI. Germline trimming cut 4 bases from V and 8 bases from J; bases unmatched to any gene: 6. This CDR3 has 14 amino acids.

This chain uses TRBV10-3 with TRBJ2-2; TRBD2 might be the D (6 bases). Trimming removed 10 bases from V and 1 base from J, with 13 bases in between. This CDR3 is 14 amino acids long. Germline V lookup: CDR1 ENHRY, CDR2 SYGVKD. CDR3 bases: TGTGCCACCGGGAGCGCCCAGAACACCGGGGAGCTGTTTTTT. As protein: CATGSAQNTGELFF.

V is TRBV5-1 and J is TRBJ2-7; 7 bases align to TRBD1. Losses at the gene ends were 6 bases for V and 5 bases for J; bases not matched to a gene: 8. Germline V gives CDR1 SGHRS, CDR2 YFSETQ. The CDR3 covers 13 residues. The chain's CDR3 is CASNTGVGDEQYF. For the CDR3, the DNA is TGCGCCAGCAACACAGGGGTTGGGGACGAGCAGTACTTC.

This rearrangement joins TRBV4-1 to TRBJ2-7; TRBD2 agrees at 8 bases. The ends lost 1 base at V and 2 bases at J; junction bases unmatched: 10. CDR1 is MGHRA and CDR2 is YSYEKL in the germline V gene. This CDR3 spans 17 amino acids. CDR3 in amino acids: CASSQVPAGLGTYEQYF. Here the CDR3 DNA reads TGCGCCAGCAGCCAAGTTCCCGCGGGACTAGGAACCTACGAGCAGTACTTC.

The rearrangement uses TRBV5-1 and TRBJ2-7; 7 positions match TRBD2. CDR3 length: 15 residues. The ends lost 1 base at V and 6 bases at J; junction bases unmatched: 10. CDR1 SGHRS and CDR2 YFSETQ come from the germline V gene. CDR3 DNA: TGCGCCAGCAGCTTGACCGAGCGGGGCCTTTTCGAGCAGTACTTC. Amino acid sequence: CASSLTERGLFEQYF.

This chain joins TRBV14 and TRBJ1-4; 9 bases match TRBD1. With V trimmed by 4 bases and J by 7 bases, 7 bases remained unmatched. The germline V gene has CDR1 SGHDN and CDR2 FVKESK. The CDR3 runs 15 residues. The chain's CDR3 is CASSPTGGAGEKLFF. The CDR3 nucleotides read TGTGCCAGCAGCCCTACAGGGGGCGCAGGTGAAAAACTGTTTTTT.

The V gene is TRBV28, the J gene TRBJ1-1, with TRBD1 as a possible D gene (6 bases). The germline gives CDR1 MDHEN, CDR2 SYDVKM. Trimming cost V 3 bases and J 1 base, with 12 bases left between them. This CDR3 region has 15 residues. The CDR3: CASSFWGRGNTEAFF. CDR3 coding DNA: TGTGCCAGCAGTTTTTGGGGGCGCGGGAACACTGAAGCTTTCTTT.

The J gene is TRBJ1-2, the V gene TRBV4-2; TRBD1 is a possible D gene (5 bases). Germline V gene data show CDR1 as LGHNA and CDR2 as YNFKEQ. The CDR3 has 12 residues. Between the trimmed V and J ends, which lost 0 bases and 8 bases, there was a span of 7 bases. CDR3 in DNA: TGTGCCAGCAGCCAAGATCACAGGGGCTACACCTTC. Protein sequence: CASSQDHRGYTF.

The chain joins TRBV13 to TRBJ1-4; a weak D match, TRBD1 (5 bases). The CDR3 covers 16 residues. Trimming pared 2 bases from V and 0 bases from J, leaving 10 bases between. Germline CDR1 PRHDT, CDR2 FYEKMQ (reference sequence). The CDR3 loop is CASSLQGSATNEKLFF. The CDR3 DNA follows: TGTGCCAGCAGCTTACAGGGCTCTGCAACTAATGAAAAACTGTTTTTT.

The V and J genes are TRBV9 and TRBJ2-7; TRBD1 agrees at 9 bases. Germline V CDR1 and CDR2: SGDLS, YYNGEE. The junction had 11 bases not matched to a gene; V was cut back by 4 bases and J by 3 bases. The CDR3 is 16 amino acids. The CDR3 sequence is CASSPYFGTGNYEQYF. The DNA of the CDR3 is TGTGCCAGCAGCCCCTATTTCGGGACAGGGAACTACGAGCAGTACTTC.

V usage is TRBV6-1 and J usage is TRBJ1-2, with 7 bases identical to TRBD1. CDR3 size: 15 residues. V dropped 1 base and J dropped 2; count of bases not matched to a gene: 4. Looked up from germline, CDR1 is MNHNS and CDR2 is SASEGT. The CDR3 reads CASSEGRGLNYGYTF. The CDR3 bases are TGTGCCAGCAGTGAAGGCAGGGGGTTAAACTATGGCTACACCTTC.

This chain joins TRBV11-2 and TRBJ2-7; 7 bases map to TRBD1. V was pared by 5 bases and J by 3 bases, with 7 bases of the junction left unmatched. Per the germline V gene, CDR1 is SGHAT and CDR2 is FQNNGV. The CDR3 contains 14 residues. For the CDR3, the DNA is TGTGCCAGCAGCCCCGGACAGGTTTTCTACGAGCAGTACTTC. This encodes CASSPGQVFYEQYF. The full variable domain, with the rest looked up from reference TRBV11-2 and TRBJ2-7, is EAGVAQSPRYKIIEKRQSVAFWCNPISGHATLYWYQQILGQGPKLLIQFQNNGVVDDSQLPKDRFSAERLKGVDSTLKIQPAKLEDSAVYLCASSPGQVFYEQYFGPGTRLTVT.